The T cell receptor beta chain under discussion was sequenced for a study of T cell repertoires in cytomegalovirus infection (dated by TCRdb to between 2018 and 2021). Study-wide context: The HLA type of each donor mattered for the analysis, because public TCR beta signatures pointed to carriage of CMV infection along with the matching HLA type. The research as a whole found: The ex vivo response was dominated by HLA-C-restricted CMV-specific TCR beta clonotypes, which also provided the single most frequent clonotype in two of eight donors. In both this cohort and an independent cohort of some 380 donors, the cumulative frequency of public TCR beta family members distinguished carriers of CMV infection plus the relevant HLA type.

Only a few counts were recorded for this clonotype. Its antigen specificity is not known. Base qualities are not provided; no much larger clone lies one nucleotide away. Sequenced using an Illumina HiSeq 1500. Using fastp at Q25 and MiXCR, TCRdb reprocessed the public reads and kept productive beta chains. Every entry covers one CDR3 protein and lists the most common genes and DNA from its rows. Within this sample are nearly 450,000 distinct CDR3 sequences, with roughly 31% of them counted one time only. In total, the top ten clones hold roughly 13% of the sample. According to the germline V gene (reference sequence), CDR1 reads SGHKS and CDR2 reads YYEKEE. Trimming removed 5 bases from V and 0 bases from J, leaving 15 bases between the germline ends. The CDR3 starts with the cysteine, ends with the phenylalanine, and has 16 residues. The sequence is cut down to CDR3 DNA, 48 bases in frame from base 1.

The receptor comes from a human donor in good health (CMV status not recorded). Some clones in this sample may be carry-over from other donors' samples. The chain is assembled from TRBV5-5 and TRBJ1-5; the D gene is not confidently resolved. Sequencing was performed on PBMCs. CDR3 reads: CASSSEPGYSNQPQHF. The base sequence is TGTGCCAGCAGTTCCGAGCCCGGGTATAGCAATCAGCCCCAGCATTTT.